Below, 23 T cell receptor beta chains from the same sample are listed, as sequenced in a study of early T cells in non-severe SARS-CoV-2 infection. TCRdb fed the 5' RACE reads into MiXCR, producing one record per CDR3 protein. Of roughly 35,000 distinct CDR3 sequences in the sample, roughly 5.9% were seen once. Sequencing was carried out using whole blood. These receptors were collected from an adult who was a healthcare worker with PCR-confirmed SARS-CoV-2 infection or an uninfected control (not recorded which).

This clonotype was seen a few times. J is TRBJ2-1 and V is TRBV30; 11 bases match TRBD2. The CDR3 is 13 amino acids. The V and J ends lost 6 bases and 5 bases, in that order; junction bases with no gene match: 3. Per the germline V gene, CDR1 is GTSNPN and CDR2 is SVGIG (reference sequence). CDR3 sequence: CACSGLADNEQFF. The CDR3 nucleotides are TGTGCCTGTTCGGGACTAGCGGACAATGAGCAGTTCTTC.

At least ten counts were recorded for this clonotype. The J gene is TRBJ2-3, the V gene TRBV20-1; 14 nucleotides agree with TRBD2. Germline CDR1 and CDR2: DFQATT and SNEGSKA (reference sequence). J was trimmed by 0 bases and V by 1 base; bases with no gene match: 0. The CDR3 extends over 16 amino acids. CDR3: CSARGLAGGSTDTQYF. The DNA of the CDR3 is TGCAGTGCTAGAGGACTAGCGGGGGGGAGCACAGATACGCAGTATTTT.

This clonotype was recorded many times. V gene TRBV2 combines with J gene TRBJ2-7; a possible D gene is TRBD2 (5 bases). CDR3 size: 14 residues. V lost 8 bases to trimming and J lost 3 bases, with 17 bases between them. Germline CDR1 and CDR2: SNHLY and FYNNEI. The CDR3, as DNA: TGTGCCAGCCACCCGGCCATCGGGATCTACGAGCAGTACTTC. Protein product: CASHPAIGIYEQYF.

V and J are TRBV6-6 and TRBJ2-7; 9 bases align to TRBD1. CDR3 length: 15 amino acids. CDR1 MNHNY and CDR2 SVGAGI come from the germline V gene (reference sequence). The V and J ends lost 5 bases and 0 bases, in that order; junction bases with no gene match: 5. The CDR3 DNA reads TGTGCCAGCAGTGGGGACAGGGACCGCTCCTACGAGCAGTACTTC. As protein: CASSGDRDRSYEQYF.

This clonotype came up many times. The chain combines TRBV4-2 with TRBJ2-3, with 14 positions matching TRBD2. After removal of 6 bases from V and 5 bases from J, the junction contained 4 bases not matched to a gene. The germline CDR1 and CDR2 sequences are LGHNA and YNFKEQ. This CDR3 has 15 amino acids. CDR3 nucleotides: TGTGCCAGCAGGCAGGGACTAGCGGGGGTAGATACGCAGTATTTT. Translated, it gives CASRQGLAGVDTQYF.

This clonotype was seen many times. Here the CDR3 DNA reads TGTGCCAGCAGTTCCTCGGTTGGCACCGGGGAGCTGTTTTTT. This translates into CASSSSVGTGELFF. The chain joins TRBV12-3 or TRBV12-4 to TRBJ2-2; D not certain. This CDR3 is 14 amino acids long. V lost 4 bases, J lost 4 bases, and 10 bases lay in between.

This clonotype occurred many times. The chain couples TRBV12-3 or TRBV12-4 to TRBJ1-1; no reliable D call. Trimming shortened V by 3 bases and J by 1 base, and 6 bases separated the two germline ends. There are 13 residues in the CDR3. The CDR3 spells CASSFSGNTEAFF. CDR3 bases: TGTGCCAGCAGTTTTTCGGGGAACACTGAAGCTTTCTTT.

Many counts were recorded for this clonotype. This chain links TRBV7-2 with TRBJ1-2, with 9 bases that match TRBD1. Unmatched junction bases numbered 5, after V lost 5 bases and J lost 1 base. Germline CDR1 is SGHTA and CDR2 is FQGNSA. The CDR3 totals 15 residues. CDR3 nucleotides: TGTGCCAGCAGCCGTGGGACAGGGATTAACTATGGCTACACCTTC. This encodes CASSRGTGINYGYTF.

This clonotype turned up a few times. The chain employs TRBV28 and TRBJ2-7, with D hard to call. Per germline, CDR1 MDHEN and CDR2 SYDVKM. Trimming removed 5 bases at V and 2 bases at J, with 10 bases between. This CDR3 spans 13 amino acids. As DNA, the CDR3 is TGTGCCAGCAGTCTGCCCACCACCTACGAGCAGTACTTC. It codes for CASSLPTTYEQYF.

In this sample, this clonotype turned up a few times. The chain employs TRBV5-1 and TRBJ2-5; D is ambiguous. The length of the CDR3 is 16 residues. The ends were cut back, 2 bases at V and 0 bases at J, with 14 bases in the middle. Germline CDR1 is SGHRS and CDR2 is YFSETQ. CDR3 in amino acids: CASSFYRGEYQETQYF. In DNA, the CDR3 is TGCGCCAGCAGCTTTTACCGTGGAGAGTACCAAGAGACCCAGTACTTC.

This clonotype was recorded a few times. This chain uses TRBV28 with TRBJ1-3; the D is unclear. CDR1 MDHEN and CDR2 SYDVKM come from the germline V gene. This CDR3 is 14 amino acids long. Trimming cost V 1 base and J 12 bases, with 16 bases left between them. CDR3 loop: CASSLSPLSNIIYF. In nucleotides, the CDR3 is TGTGCCAGCAGTTTATCCCCACTGTCAAATATCATATATTTT.

This clonotype appeared many times. The rearrangement links TRBV6-2 or TRBV6-3 to TRBJ1-6; D is uncertain. The V gene lost 0 bases and the J gene lost 7 bases, with 10 bases spanning the gap. The CDR3 totals 15 residues. In germline, CDR1 is MNHEY, CDR2 SVGEGT. In DNA, the CDR3 is TGTGCCAGCAGTTACTCGCGTTCAATGAATTCACCCCTCCACTTT. It specifies CASSYSRSMNSPLHF.

There are many counts of this clonotype. This rearrangement joins TRBV28 to TRBJ2-7; TRBD1 aligns across 9 bases. Germline CDR1 and CDR2: MDHEN and SYDVKM. V lost 6 bases and J lost 0; bases outside the gene matches: 6. This CDR3 is built from 15 residues. CDR3 in DNA: TGTGCCAGCAGACCTAGGACAGGGGCCTCCTACGAGCAGTACTTC. Encoded protein: CASRPRTGASYEQYF.

This clonotype was observed many times. The chain has TRBV6-2 or TRBV6-3 and TRBJ1-5; D call uncertain. The V end was cut by 6 bases, the J end by 0 bases, with 9 bases between. CDR1 and CDR2 (germline): MNHEY, SVGEGT. CDR3 size: 14 residues. In nucleotides, the CDR3 is TGTGCCAGCAGCCGCCTTTATAGCAATCAGCCCCAGCATTTT. This sequence encodes CASSRLYSNQPQHF.

This clonotype showed up many times. This rearrangement joins TRBV5-6 to TRBJ2-5; the D is unclear. Germline values: CDR1 SGHDT, CDR2 YYEEEE. CDR3 length: 15 amino acids. Trimming took off 2 bases at V and 5 bases at J, with 16 bases between the two ends. The CDR3 DNA reads as TGTGCCAGCAGCTTAATGGGAAGTGGCGGCGAGACCCAGTACTTC. This translates into CASSLMGSGGETQYF. Looking up the rest from reference TRBV5-6 and TRBJ2-5 gives the full variable domain: DAGVTQSPTHLIKTRGQQVTLRCSPKSGHDTVSWYQQALGQGPQFIFQYYEEEERQRGNFPDRFSGHQFPNYSSELNVNALLLGDSALYLCASSLMGSGGETQYFGPGTRLLVL.

This clonotype was recorded a few times. J is TRBJ2-1 and V is TRBV20-1; D possibly matches TRBD1 or TRBD2 (7 bases each). Germline V gene lookup returns CDR1 DFQATT and CDR2 SNEGSKA (reference sequence). V dropped 5 bases and J dropped 10 bases, with 21 bases sitting between them. The CDR3 consists of 14 residues. CDR3 DNA sequence: TGCAGTGCTGGTCTCAGGGGGGGTCGGGGAGAGCAGTTCTTC. This gives the protein CSAGLRGGRGEQFF.

This clonotype was picked up many times. This chain uses TRBV7-9 with TRBJ2-7; TRBD2 matches 7 bases. This CDR3 has 15 residues. Germline values: CDR1 SEHNR, CDR2 FQNEAQ (reference sequence). After removal of 2 bases from V and 3 bases from J, the junction contained 7 bases not matched to a gene. The CDR3 sequence: CASSLIQGGSYEQYF. The DNA for the CDR3 is TGTGCCAGCAGCTTAATTCAGGGAGGGAGCTACGAGCAGTACTTC.

This clonotype was counted many times. V is TRBV20-1 and J is TRBJ2-1; TRBD2 matches 9 bases. Germline V gene data show CDR1 as DFQATT and CDR2 as SNEGSKA (reference sequence). Trimming removed 5 bases from V and 6 bases from J; junction bases left unmatched: 14. The CDR3 consists of 16 residues. DNA of the CDR3: TGCAGTGCTGCCGCCCTGGGAAGCGGGAGGAGCAATGAGCAGTTCTTC. Amino acid sequence: CSAAALGSGRSNEQFF.

This clonotype was detected many times. This chain connects TRBV5-6 to TRBJ1-4; D possibly corresponds to TRBD1 (5 bases). CDR3 size: 15 residues. The germline CDR1 and CDR2 sequences are SGHDT and YYEEEE. Trimming shortened V by 0 bases and J by 0 bases, and 6 bases separated the two germline ends. CDR3 protein: CASSLAGSTNEKLFF. In DNA, the CDR3 is TGTGCCAGCAGCTTGGCAGGGTCAACTAATGAAAAACTGTTTTTT.

In its sample, this clonotype was seen once. The J gene is TRBJ1-6, the V gene TRBV28; 10 bases agree with TRBD1. The CDR3 extends over 20 amino acids. Unmatched junction bases numbered 18, after V lost 10 bases and J lost 0 bases. Germline CDR1 MDHEN, CDR2 SYDVKM. The chain's CDR3 is CAIGYSLGQGTFSYNSPLHF. DNA of the CDR3: TGTGCCATCGGCTACTCATTGGGACAGGGGACTTTCTCCTATAATTCACCCCTCCACTTT.

The table lists this clonotype with many counts. The chain links TRBV20-1 to TRBJ2-7; 10 nucleotides align to TRBD1. V shed 0 bases, J shed 4 bases, and the junction held 6 bases outside the gene matches. Per germline, CDR1 DFQATT and CDR2 SNEGSKA (reference sequence). This CDR3 is 15 amino acids long. The DNA of the CDR3 is TGCAGTGCTAGAGATTTGCGGACAGGGGGATACGAGCAGTACTTC. As protein: CSARDLRTGGYEQYF.

In its sample, this clonotype was seen many times. The chain is built from TRBV7-2 and TRBJ2-2; D unresolved. Germline values: CDR1 SGHTA, CDR2 FQGNSA. The CDR3 contains 15 residues. V was clipped by 1 base and J by 7 bases, with 13 bases between them. The CDR3 DNA is TGTGCCAGCAGCTTAGGTCAAGGCCGTGACGGGGAGCTGTTTTTT. This sequence encodes CASSLGQGRDGELFF.

This sequence joins TRBV6-5 and TRBJ1-2; D possibly corresponds to TRBD1 (6 bases). V gave up 8 bases and J gave up 4 bases, with 11 bases separating them. This CDR3 is built from 12 residues. Germline CDR1 is MNHEY and CDR2 is SVGAGI. This chain's CDR3 is CASHRAGYGYTF. CDR3 DNA sequence: TGTGCCAGCCACAGGGCGGGCTATGGCTACACCTTC.